This T cell receptor (beta chain) was observed in a study of cytotoxic CD8 clonotypes in ibrutinib-treated CLL. Study information: The response samples were taken once patients had been treated for a median of around twelve months, range 6 to 36.

J gave up 3 bases and V 4 bases, and 9 bases lay outside the gene matches. The germline gives CDR1 SGHKS, CDR2 YYEKEE (reference sequence). The CDR3 totals 16 residues. The table came from immunoSEQ multiplex PCR; TCRdb's copy has only in-frame clones and leaves some out. The sample records under 200,000 clones, more than 80% being singletons. The TCR comes from a human donor with chronic lymphocytic leukemia. The chain employs TRBV5-5 and TRBJ1-3; 8 nucleotides align to TRBD1. The sequenced sample was PBMCs, obtained after 24 months of ibrutinib treatment. The DNA of the CDR3 is TGTGCCAGCAGCGCCCAAGACAGGGGCGGTGGAAACACCATATATTTT. It is translated as CASSAQDRGGGNTIYF.